The rows below give T cell receptor beta chains drawn from one sample of a study of control samples from healthy donors and cancer patients. The method was immunoSEQ multiplex PCR; TCRdb's version includes in-frame clones alone and lacks a portion of them. The table lists about 120,000 clones, 85% to 95% of them singletons. Sequencing was performed on PBMCs. Receptor source: an elderly man with head and neck cancer. The CDR3 runs from the conserved cysteine through the conserved F or W. A D gene is named only where the DNA matches it firmly. Clone size is given for some rows only: seen once, a few or many times, or a class if the clone is expanded.

CASSYLGTANSPLHF TGTGCCAGCAGTTACCTCGGGACAGCCAATTCACCCCTCCACTTT TRBV6-2/TRBV6-3 . TRBJ1-6 TRBD1
CASSRTGRLSGANVLTF TGTGCCAGTAGTAGGACAGGGAGGCTCTCTGGGGCCAACGTCCTGACTTTC TRBV19 . TRBJ2-6 TRBD1
CASSEKYRGYPQYF TGTGCCAGCAGTGAAAAATACAGGGGCTATCCTCAGTACTTC TRBV6-1 . TRBJ2-4 TRBD1
CASSWPGQGAYEQYF TGCGCCAGCAGCTGGCCGGGACAGGGGGCTTACGAGCAGTACTTC TRBV5-1 . TRBJ2-7 TRBD1
CAWSELHGILDSPLHF TGTGCCTGGAGTGAACTCCATGGCATACTCGATTCACCCCTCCACTTT TRBV30 . TRBJ1-6 .
CASSSTGVGNQPQHF TGCGCCAGCAGCTCAACAGGGGTTGGCAATCAGCCCCAGCATTTT TRBV5-1 . TRBJ1-5 TRBD1
CASSHGQGADYEQYF TGCGCCAGCAGCCACGGACAGGGGGCGGATTACGAGCAGTACTTC TRBV4-1 . TRBJ2-7 TRBD1
CAWSGGFQGYTF TGTGCCTGGAGTGGAGGGTTCCAAGGCTACACCTTC TRBV30 . TRBJ1-2 .
CASSLVASVHEQYF TGTGCCAGCAGCTTAGTGGCTAGCGTACACGAGCAGTACTTC TRBV7-2 . TRBJ2-7 .
CASSLFAGGDEQYF TGTGCCAGCAGCTTGTTTGCGGGAGGGGACGAGCAGTACTTC TRBV5-4 . TRBJ2-7 TRBD2
CASQDGAGAFF TGTGCCAGCCAGGACGGAGCAGGAGCTTTCTTT TRBV6-5 few TRBJ1-1 .
CARSPRGGGHSKNIQYF TGCGCCCGCAGCCCGCGCGGGGGGGGGCATTCCAAAAACATTCAGTACTTC TRBV5-1 . TRBJ2-4 TRBD2
CATSKPKGGGTDTQYF TGTGCCACCAGCAAGCCTAAAGGGGGGGGCACAGATACGCAGTATTTT TRBV15 . TRBJ2-3 .
CASSQLAFETQYF TGTGCCAGTAGCCAGCTAGCGTTTGAGACCCAGTACTTC TRBV19 . TRBJ2-5 .
CASSYLRDRGESPLHF TGTGCCAGCAGTTACCTCCGGGACAGGGGGGAATCACCCCTCCACTTT TRBV6-2/TRBV6-3 . TRBJ1-6 TRBD1
CASSSVGRQGAGYTF TGTGCCAGCAGCTCAGTTGGGAGACAGGGTGCTGGCTACACCTTC TRBV7-8 . TRBJ1-2 TRBD1
CAISELTGSKTEAFF TGTGCCATCAGTGAGCTTACAGGGAGCAAGACTGAAGCTTTCTTT TRBV10-3 . TRBJ1-1 .
CASSTHHQETQYF TGTGCCAGTAGTACACACCACCAAGAGACCCAGTACTTC TRBV19 . TRBJ2-5 .
CASSPPNGGTEAFF TGTGCCAGCTCACCACCGAACGGGGGCACTGAAGCTTTCTTT TRBV18 . TRBJ1-1 .
CASSLGQGVDGYTF TGCGCCAGCAGCTTGGGACAGGGTGTCGATGGCTACACCTTC TRBV5-1 . TRBJ1-2 TRBD1
CASSEWGGRGHTGELFF TGCGCCAGCAGTGAGTGGGGTGGCAGGGGGCACACCGGGGAGCTGTTTTTT TRBV10-1 . TRBJ2-2 TRBD1
CASSQGPEGYTF TGTGCCAGCAGCCAAGGGCCAGAAGGCTACACCTTC TRBV3-1/TRBV3-2 . TRBJ1-2 .
CASSLGGGASGRNEQFF TGTGCCAGCAGCTTAGGGGGGGGCGCCAGCGGGAGAAATGAGCAGTTCTTC TRBV7-9 . TRBJ2-1 TRBD2
CASSFGARREYEQYF TGTGCCAGCAGCTTCGGGGCGCGGCGAGAATACGAGCAGTACTTC TRBV11-2 . TRBJ2-7 .
CASSRTGQETQYF TGTGCCAGCAGTAGGACAGGGCAAGAGACCCAGTACTTC TRBV6-5 . TRBJ2-5 TRBD1